A single sample is the source of the 13 T cell receptor beta chains below, sequenced in a study of regulatory T cells in long-lasting Graves disease. Library construction for TCR beta used iRepertoire HTBI primers and Arm-PCR of CDR3 regions. TCRdb re-derived calls from the multiplex PCR reads in MiXCR, one entry per CDR3 protein. The sample contains 300,000 to 400,000 distinct CDR3 sequences, around 15% of which appear only once. Time point given: newly diagnosed GD, antithyroid drugs for less than 3 months. With RNA extracted from PBMCs as input, the TCR library was made. The sequencing here drew on peripheral blood mononuclear cells (PBMCs), taken at new diagnosis, from a patient treated with antithyroid drugs. The source is a female donor with Graves disease.

In this sample, this clonotype turned up many times. In nucleotides, the CDR3 is TGTGCCAGCAACGGACAGGGAGGACGACAGCCCCAGCATTTT. Translation: CASNGQGGRQPQHF. The genes are TRBV12-3 or TRBV12-4 and TRBJ1-5; TRBD1 aligns across 8 bases. Trimming took 7 bases from V and 7 from J; bases not matched to a gene: 9. CDR3 length equals 14 residues.

A note on this clonotype: This may arise from a read error, as a much more abundant clone is one base away. The chain's CDR3 is CASSPDPGTNEKLSF. Here the CDR3 DNA reads TGTGCCAGCAGTCCCGACCCGGGCACTAATGAAAAACTGTCTTTT. V is TRBV12-3 or TRBV12-4 and J is TRBJ1-4; D is ambiguous. The length of the CDR3 is 15 residues.

Only a few counts were recorded for this clonotype. The V and J genes are TRBV14 and TRBJ2-2, with D unresolved. Looked up from germline, CDR1 is SGHDN and CDR2 is FVKESK. The V end was cut by 0 bases, the J end by 8 bases, with 7 bases between. The CDR3 length is 13 residues. The CDR3 DNA reads as TGTGCCAGCAGCCAAGATTTCCAGGGGGAGCTGTTTTTT. Translated: CASSQDFQGELFF.

At least ten counts were recorded for this clonotype. The chain uses TRBV11-2 and TRBJ2-4; D ambiguous. CDR1 is SGHAT, CDR2 FQNNGV, per germline. The CDR3 length is 14 residues. Trimming left V 1 base short and J 8 bases short, with 12 bases between. The CDR3 reads CASSLGTGGDIQYF. DNA for the CDR3: TGTGCCAGCAGCTTAGGCACCGGTGGGGACATTCAGTACTTC.

This clonotype was recorded a few times. V is TRBV7-9 and J is TRBJ1-2, with a possible D match to TRBD1 (5 bases). The CDR3 extends over 14 amino acids. The germline V gene encodes CDR1 SEHNR and CDR2 FQNEAQ (reference sequence). The V and J ends lost 6 bases and 3 bases respectively, with 14 bases between them. The CDR3 region is CASSQQDMYYGYTF. The CDR3 DNA is TGTGCCAGCAGTCAACAGGACATGTACTATGGCTACACCTTC.

In its sample, this clonotype was seen a few times. A much bigger clone sits one base away, suggesting this may be a read error. J is TRBJ2-7 and V is TRBV3-1, with 9 bases that match TRBD2. CDR1 is LGHDT and CDR2 is YNNKEL in the germline V gene (reference sequence). This CDR3 has 15 amino acids. Trimming cost V 6 bases and J 6 bases; bases outside gene matches: 12. The DNA of the CDR3 is TGTGCCAGCAGGCCAACCGGACCAGCGGGGGGCGAGCAGTACTTC. It codes for CASRPTGPAGGEQYF.

This clonotype occurred many times. The J gene is TRBJ2-4, the V gene TRBV7-2; 7 positions match TRBD1. The trim removed 5 bases at V and 3 bases at J, leaving 7 bases unmatched. The V gene's germline CDR1 is SGHTA and CDR2 FQGNSA. This CDR3 has 15 residues. In nucleotides, the CDR3 is TGTGCCAGCAGCCACACAGGGGTTGACAAAAACATTCAGTACTTC. It codes for CASSHTGVDKNIQYF.

This clonotype was seen many times. The chain uses TRBV14 and TRBJ1-1; the D is unclear. V was shortened by 5 bases and J by 0 bases, with 10 bases between the two germline ends. The germline gives CDR1 SGHDN, CDR2 FVKESK. The CDR3 length is 14 residues. The DNA of the CDR3 is TGTGCCAGCAGCAGGCTCGGGGTGAACACTGAAGCTTTCTTT. It translates to CASSRLGVNTEAFF.

The chain combines TRBV20-1 with TRBJ2-3; 10 nucleotides line up with TRBD2. The CDR3 runs 13 residues. With V trimmed by 5 bases and J by 3 bases, 2 bases remained unmatched. Germline loops: CDR1 DFQATT, CDR2 SNEGSKA (reference sequence). The CDR3 spells CSASTSGTDTQYF. CDR3 DNA sequence: TGCAGTGCTTCGACTAGCGGGACAGATACGCAGTATTTT.

The J gene is TRBJ1-3, the V gene TRBV7-9; 7 bases fit TRBD1. Germline V gives CDR1 SEHNR, CDR2 FQNEAQ (reference sequence). The length of the CDR3 is 15 residues. With V trimmed by 3 bases and J by 3 bases, 5 bases remained unmatched. The CDR3 loop reads CASSFRGGGGNTIYF. DNA of the CDR3: TGTGCCAGCAGCTTCAGGGGGGGAGGTGGAAACACCATATATTTT.

This clonotype was recorded at least ten times. The rearrangement joins TRBV11-1 to TRBJ2-1; 9 bases align to TRBD2. V lost 1 base and J lost 9; bases outside the gene matches: 13. CDR1 is SGHAT and CDR2 is FQDESV in the germline V gene (reference sequence). The CDR3 contains 17 residues. The CDR3 reads CASSLEGVSGRSIEQFF. The DNA of the CDR3 is TGTGCCAGCAGCTTAGAGGGGGTGAGCGGGAGGTCAATTGAGCAGTTCTTC. Complete variable domain (other parts from reference TRBV11-1 and TRBJ2-1): EAEVAQSPRYKITEKSQAVAFWCDPISGHATLYWYRQILGQGPELLVQFQDESVVDDSQLPKDRFSAERLKGVDSTLKIQPAELGDSAMYLCASSLEGVSGRSIEQFFGPGTRLTVL.

The table lists this clonotype with many counts. The chain recombines TRBV6-5 with TRBJ2-1; 8 bases are a match to TRBD1. The V and J ends lost 2 bases and 2 bases, in that order; junction bases with no gene match: 8. CDR1 is MNHEY, CDR2 SVGAGI, per germline. The CDR3 consists of 17 residues. The DNA of the CDR3 is TGTGCCAGCAGTTACCCTCCCAGGGGGCGGCCCTACAATGAGCAGTTCTTC. This codes for CASSYPPRGRPYNEQFF.

The chain employs TRBV7-6 and TRBJ1-1, with 11 bases lining up with TRBD1. CDR1 SGHVS and CDR2 FNYEAQ come from the germline V gene. The CDR3 extends over 15 amino acids. V trimming: 5 bases; J trimming: 5 bases; junction bases outside the gene matches: 7. The CDR3 is CASSAPDRGQTEAFF. Here the CDR3 DNA reads TGTGCCAGCAGCGCGCCGGACAGGGGGCAAACTGAAGCTTTCTTT.